The rows below give T cell receptor beta chains drawn from one sample of a study of tumor-infiltrating lymphocytes in primary liver carcinoma. TCRdb analysed the multiplex PCR reads with MiXCR anew, one entry per CDR3 protein. The sample lists about 64,000 distinct CDR3 sequences, approximately 74% occurring once. The sequencing sample was made of liver tumor tissue from sampling region 4. Receptors were obtained from a man aged 35 to 55 with primary liver carcinoma and hepatitis B virus infection. Each CDR3 is given with its conserved first and last residue. The D gene is left open where the match is weak. Size values are once, few and many counts, or a class for expanded clones, and some rows have none.

d_gene | j_gene | abundance | len | v_gene | CDR3nt | CDR3aa
NA | TRBJ2-7 | NA | 15 | TRBV12-3/TRBV12-4 | TGTACCAGCAGTATGGGGTCAGGGGGGTCTTACGAGCAGTACTTC | CTSSMGSGGSYEQYF
TRBD1 | TRBJ2-1 | many | 15 | TRBV11-2 | TGTGCCAGCAACTTCCTGGGGACAGGGATCAATGAGCAGTTCTTC | CASNFLGTGINEQFF
TRBD1 | TRBJ2-2 | few | 13 | TRBV11-2 | TGTGCCAGCGGGACAGAGTCCACCGGGGAGCTGTTTTTT | CASGTESTGELFF
NA | TRBJ2-1 | NA | 13 | TRBV30 | TGTGTCTGGACTCCGGCGACTTACAATGAGCAGTTCTTC | CVWTPATYNEQFF
NA | TRBJ2-1 | NA | 17 | TRBV5-6 | TGCGCCAGCAGCTTGGTCGGACAGTTGAGCTCCTACAATGAGCAGTTCTTC | CASSLVGQLSSYNEQFF
NA | TRBJ2-1 | NA | 12 | TRBV29-1 | TGCAGTGCCCGCCCAGGGTGGAATGGGCAGTTCTTC | CSARPGWNGQFF
NA | TRBJ2-3 | large | 13 | TRBV7-8 | TGTGCCAGCTGGGGGGTGGACGAGGATACGCAGTATTTT | CASWGVDEDTQYF
NA | TRBJ2-2 | few | 13 | TRBV11-2 | TGTGCCAGCAGCTTAGCAGGGCCCGGGGAGCTGTTTTTT | CASSLAGPGELFF
NA | TRBJ1-4 | NA | 17 | TRBV11-2 | TGTGACAGCAGCCTAGGACGGACAAGGGGCAGTAATGAAAAACTGTTTTTT | CDSSLGRTRGSNEKLFF
NA | TRBJ1-1 | few | 11 | TRBV4-2 | TGTGCCAGCAGCCCGGGAATTGAAGTTTTCTTT | CASSPGIEVFF
NA | TRBJ2-5 | many | 10 | TRBV7-9 | TGTGCCACCTCACGAGAGACCCAGTACTTC | CATSRETQYF
NA | TRBJ2-3 | many | 11 | TRBV7-9 | TGTGCCAGCAGCCCCAGTAGCTGGCAGTATTTT | CASSPSSWQYF
TRBD2 | TRBJ2-1 | many | 15 | TRBV7-8 | TGTGCCAGCAGCCTTTCTAGCGGGGTGTGCAATGAGCAGTTCTTC | CASSLSSGVCNEQFF
NA | TRBJ1-4 | many | 12 | TRBV29-1 | TGCAGCGCTCAGTCCGATCTTGGAAAACTCTTTTTT | CSAQSDLGKLFF
NA | TRBJ1-4 | NA | 13 | TRBV29-1 | TGCAGCGTGAGGGGAGGCTCAGGTGGAAAACTGTTTTTT | CSVRGGSGGKLFF
NA | TRBJ1-6 | few | 18 | TRBV4-3 | TGCGCCAGCAACCAAGATGGGGGCAGGGTCTCTTTCAATTCACTCCTCCACTTT | CASNQDGGRVSFNSLLHF
TRBD1 | TRBJ1-3 | few | 14 | TRBV12-3/TRBV12-4 | TGTGCCACCCACAGGGGGCTCCCTGGAAACACGATATATTTT | CATHRGLPGNTIYF
NA | TRBJ1-1 | many | 13 | TRBV7-9 | TGTGCCAGCAGCCTCTGGGTCGGGGGGAAGGCTTTCTTT | CASSLWVGGKAFF
NA | TRBJ2-7 | NA | 13 | TRBV11-2 | TGTGCCAGCAATTTCGACAGCACCTACGAGCAGTACTTC | CASNFDSTYEQYF
NA | TRBJ1-6 | many | 15 | TRBV12-3/TRBV12-4 | TGTGCCAGCAGTCCGAGGGACTTTGATAATTCACCCCTCCACTTT | CASSPRDFDNSPLHF
NA | TRBJ2-3 | NA | 14 | TRBV5-1 | TGCGCCAGCAGCCAGGGGCCAAACATAGATACGCAGTATTTT | CASSQGPNIDTQYF
TRBD1 | TRBJ1-1 | NA | 13 | TRBV11-1 | TGTACCACCGGACAGGGAAGGGACACTGAAGCTTTCTTT | CTTGQGRDTEAFF